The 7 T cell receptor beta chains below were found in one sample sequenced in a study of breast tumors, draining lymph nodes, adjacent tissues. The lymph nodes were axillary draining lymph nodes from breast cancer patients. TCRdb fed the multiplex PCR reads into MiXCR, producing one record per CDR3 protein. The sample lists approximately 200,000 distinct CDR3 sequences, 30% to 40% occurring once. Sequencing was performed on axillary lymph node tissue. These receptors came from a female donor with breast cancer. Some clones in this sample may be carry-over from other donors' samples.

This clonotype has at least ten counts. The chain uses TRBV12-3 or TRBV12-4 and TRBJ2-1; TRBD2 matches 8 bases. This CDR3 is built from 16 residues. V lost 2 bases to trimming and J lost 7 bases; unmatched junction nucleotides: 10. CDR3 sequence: CASSLSIAGSGNEQFF. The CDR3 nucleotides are TGTGCCAGCAGTTTAAGTATAGCGGGGTCCGGGAATGAGCAGTTCTTC.

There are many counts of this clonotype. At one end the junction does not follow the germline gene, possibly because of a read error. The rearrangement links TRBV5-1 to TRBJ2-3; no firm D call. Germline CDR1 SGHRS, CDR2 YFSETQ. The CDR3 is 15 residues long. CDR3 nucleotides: TGTGCCAGCAGCTTAGGCGGCCCTAGCACAGATACGCAGTATTTT. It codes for CASSLGGPSTDTQYF.

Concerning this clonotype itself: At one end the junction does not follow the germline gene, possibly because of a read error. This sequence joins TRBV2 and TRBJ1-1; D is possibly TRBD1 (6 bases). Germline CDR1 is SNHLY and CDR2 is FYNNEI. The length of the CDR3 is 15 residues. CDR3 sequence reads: CASSASQHRDTETFF. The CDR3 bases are TGTGCCAGCAGCGCCAGCCAACACAGGGACACTGAAACTTTCTTT.

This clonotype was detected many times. Written as DNA, the CDR3 is TGCGCCAGCAGCCCCGGGGGGACAGGGGAGACCCAGTACTTC. Translation gives CASSPGGTGETQYF. The V call is TRBV5-1, the J call TRBJ2-5; 9 nucleotides align to TRBD1. The CDR3 runs 14 residues. In germline, CDR1 is SGHRS, CDR2 YFSETQ. J lost 5 bases, V lost 4 bases, and 6 bases had no gene match.

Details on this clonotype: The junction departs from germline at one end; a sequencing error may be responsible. The CDR3, as DNA: TGTCCCAGCAGCCAAGATCGAGCGGGAGTGCCCTACAATGAGCAGTTCTTC. Protein product: CPSSQDRAGVPYNEQFF. The chain employs TRBV3-1 and TRBJ2-1; 8 bases agree with TRBD2. CDR1 and CDR2 from the germline V gene are LGHDT and YNNKEL (reference sequence). The CDR3 has 17 amino acids.

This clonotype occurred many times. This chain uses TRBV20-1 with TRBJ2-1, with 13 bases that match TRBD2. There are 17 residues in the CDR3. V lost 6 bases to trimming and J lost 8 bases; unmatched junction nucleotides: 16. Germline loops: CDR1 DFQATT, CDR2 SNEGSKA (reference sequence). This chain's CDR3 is CSAAFTSGRATGHEQFF. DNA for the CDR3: TGCAGTGCCGCGTTCACTAGCGGGAGGGCCACGGGACATGAGCAGTTCTTC.

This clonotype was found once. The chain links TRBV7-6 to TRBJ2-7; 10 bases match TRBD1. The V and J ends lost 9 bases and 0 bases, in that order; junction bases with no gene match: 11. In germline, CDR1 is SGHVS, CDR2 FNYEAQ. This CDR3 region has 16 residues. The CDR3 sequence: CARSETGGYSSYEQYF. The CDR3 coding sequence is TGTGCCAGGTCCGAGACAGGGGGCTATTCCTCCTACGAGCAGTACTTC.